Each of the 12 T cell receptor beta chains below was sequenced from the same sample in a study of blood T cell repertoires in COVID-19. Sequenced by immunoSEQ multiplex PCR; TCRdb stores in-frame clones only, minus some. The profile shows some 320,000 clones, about 89% of them singletons. Sequencing was done on a sample of PBMCs or T cells enriched from blood (not recorded which). The receptor source for this set is a man between 60 and 70 years old who had recovered from COVID-19.

The V and J genes are TRBV18 and TRBJ1-1; D is uncertain. Trimming removed 3 bases at V and 0 bases at J, with 8 bases between. The CDR3 sequence is 14 residues long. Germline CDR1 reads KGHSH; CDR2 reads LQKENI. The CDR3 region has the DNA TGTGCCAGCTCACCGGCTGAAATGAACACTGAAGCTTTCTTT. It yields the protein CASSPAEMNTEAFF. The complete variable domain, with remaining parts taken from reference TRBV18 and TRBJ1-1, reads NAGVMQNPRHLVRRRGQEARLRCSPMKGHSHVYWYRQLPEEGLKFMVYLQKENIIDESGMPKERFSAEFPKEGPSILRIQQVVRGDSAAYFCASSPAEMNTEAFFGQGTRLTVV.

The chain couples TRBV5-4 to TRBJ1-5, with D uncertain. Germline V gives CDR1 SGHNT, CDR2 YYREEE (reference sequence). The V end lost 0 bases, the J end lost 0 bases, and 4 bases lay between the germline ends. The CDR3 totals 14 residues. The CDR3 DNA reads as TGTGCCAGCAGCTTGGACAGTAGCAATCAGCCCCAGCATTTT. This gives the protein CASSLDSSNQPQHF.

This clone was counted a single time. V is TRBV5-1 and J is TRBJ2-3, with no clear D. Germline CDR1 is SGHRS and CDR2 is YFSETQ. This CDR3 has 14 amino acids. V was cut by 2 bases and J by 2 bases, with 9 bases left in between. The CDR3 coding sequence is TGCGCCAGCAGCTTTGCGGAATACACAGATACGCAGTATTTT. Protein product: CASSFAEYTDTQYF.

V gene TRBV5-1 combines with J gene TRBJ1-4; TRBD1 agrees at 8 bases. Germline V lookup: CDR1 SGHRS, CDR2 YFSETQ. The CDR3 is 14 amino acids. J lost 8 bases, V lost 0 bases, and 3 bases had no gene match. CDR3 in amino acids: CASSLARQGEKLFF. The CDR3 DNA follows: TGCGCCAGCAGCTTGGCCCGACAGGGGGAAAAACTGTTTTTT. The whole variable domain, filled in from reference TRBV5-1 and TRBJ1-4, reads KAGVTQTPRYLIKTRGQQVTLSCSPISGHRSVSWYQQTPGQGLQFLFEYFSETQRNKGNFPGRFSGRQFSNSRSEMNVSTLELGDSALYLCASSLARQGEKLFFGSGTQLSVL.

V is TRBV7-2 and J is TRBJ2-1, with 9 nucleotides matching TRBD1. Trimming removed 7 bases from V and 7 bases from J; junction bases left unmatched: 11. CDR3 size: 15 residues. In germline, CDR1 is SGHTA, CDR2 FQGNSA. The CDR3 region is CASTSLQGTGNEQFF. CDR3 nucleotides: TGTGCCAGCACCTCGCTTCAAGGGACAGGGAATGAGCAGTTCTTC.

In DNA, the CDR3 is TGTGCCACTCGGACTAGCGGAAACAATGAGCAGTTCTTC. This gives the protein CATRTSGNNEQFF. The chain is built from TRBV3-1 (or the pseudogene TRBV3-2) and TRBJ2-1; 10 bases are shared with TRBD2. Germline loops: CDR1 LGHDT, CDR2 YNNKEL (reference sequence). This CDR3 comprises 13 residues. V trimming: 10 bases; J trimming: 5 bases; junction bases outside the gene matches: 5.

This rearrangement joins TRBV30 to TRBJ1-5, with D possibly being TRBD1 (5 bases). V was shortened by 2 bases and J by 5 bases, with 10 bases between the two germline ends. Germline CDR1 is GTSNPN and CDR2 is SVGIG (reference sequence). This CDR3 contains 13 residues. DNA of the CDR3: TGTGCCTGGAGTCTCGGACAAGATCAGCCCCAGCATTTT. This encodes CAWSLGQDQPQHF.

This clone was observed once. The chain combines TRBV5-1 with TRBJ2-5; D is possibly TRBD2 (6 bases). The V gene's germline CDR1 is SGHRS and CDR2 YFSETQ. The CDR3 is made up of 14 amino acids. V shed 0 bases and J shed 5 bases, with 11 bases lying between them. CDR3 residues: CASSLGGGIETQYF. CDR3 bases: TGCGCCAGCAGCTTGGGTGGGGGGATTGAGACCCAGTACTTC.

A remark on this clone: An end of the junction does not agree with germline; a read error may underlie this. The rearrangement uses TRBV30 and TRBJ1-4; D call uncertain. Per the germline V gene, CDR1 is GTSNPN and CDR2 is SVGIG (reference sequence). This CDR3 spans 16 amino acids. CDR3 sequence (DNA): TGTGCCTGGAGAAGAACCGGAGCGGGTACTAGTGAAAAACTGTTTTTT. The encoded protein is CAWRRTGAGTSEKLFF.

The chain carries TRBV18 and TRBJ1-1; 9 bases map to TRBD1. The CDR3 covers 15 residues. The ends lost 5 bases at V and 3 bases at J; junction bases unmatched: 7. CDR1 and CDR2 (germline): KGHSH, LQKENI. CDR3 in DNA: TGTGCCAGCTCAGCCTACAGGGGGCCGGACACTGAAGCTTTCTTT. It translates to CASSAYRGPDTEAFF.

The chain links TRBV9 to TRBJ2-1, with a tentative D call TRBD2 (5 bases). This CDR3 spans 14 amino acids. Deletions cut 0 bases from V and 8 bases from J, with 12 bases between. Germline lookup yields CDR1 SGDLS and CDR2 YYNGEE. The chain's CDR3 is CASSVVNSADEQFF. CDR3 nucleotide sequence: TGTGCCAGCAGCGTAGTTAATAGCGCGGATGAGCAGTTCTTC.

The J gene is TRBJ2-7, the V gene TRBV27; 11 nucleotides agree with TRBD2. Germline CDR1 is MNHEY and CDR2 is SMNVEV (reference sequence). The trim removed 5 bases at V and 3 bases at J, leaving 9 bases unmatched. This CDR3 is 16 amino acids long. For the CDR3, the DNA is TGTGCCAGCAGTCAGACGGGGGGGACTAGCGGCTACGAGCAGTACTTC. It codes for CASSQTGGTSGYEQYF.